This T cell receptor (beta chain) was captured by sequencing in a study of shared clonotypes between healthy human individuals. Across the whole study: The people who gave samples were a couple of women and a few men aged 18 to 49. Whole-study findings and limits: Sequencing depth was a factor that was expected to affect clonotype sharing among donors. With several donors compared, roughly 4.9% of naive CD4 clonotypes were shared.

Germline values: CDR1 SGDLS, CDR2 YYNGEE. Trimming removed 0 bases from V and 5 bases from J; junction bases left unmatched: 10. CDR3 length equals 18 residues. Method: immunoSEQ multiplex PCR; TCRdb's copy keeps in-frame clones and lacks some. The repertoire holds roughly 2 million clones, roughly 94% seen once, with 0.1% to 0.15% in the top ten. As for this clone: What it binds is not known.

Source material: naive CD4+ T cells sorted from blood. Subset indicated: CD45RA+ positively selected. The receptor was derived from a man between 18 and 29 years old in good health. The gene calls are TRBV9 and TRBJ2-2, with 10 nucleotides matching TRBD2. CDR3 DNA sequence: TGTGCCAGCAGCGTAGCAATTCGGACTAGCGGAGATACCGGGGAGCTGTTTTTT. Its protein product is CASSVAIRTSGDTGELFF.